This paragraph covers one T cell receptor beta chain sequence. What it binds is unknown. As to time point: sample taken at primary tumor resection. Without sorting, whole RNA was sequenced from tumor, nontumor lung or frozen PBMC. In the library, each TCR cDNA molecule bore its own unique molecular identifier. One entry per CDR3 protein results from TCRdb running MiXCR on the 5' RACE reads. This repertoire shows about 4,900 distinct CDR3 sequences, 16% found once; its top ten account for over 5.5%. These data are taken from a study of spatial heterogeneity in lung cancer. About the research overall: Each time, sequencing found more beta-chain sequences than alpha-chain sequences.

The CDR3 runs to 14 residues. V gave up 0 bases and J gave up 3 bases; unmatched junction bases: 3. Germline-derived CDR1 and CDR2 are SGHDT and YYEEEE. Notes on the study in general: Circulating ubiquitous expanded tumor TCRs were observed more frequently at resection than at follow-up.

The source was PBMCs, collected at surgery. This clonotype was obtained from a male donor with early-stage non-small cell lung cancer. This chain uses TRBV5-6 with TRBJ2-7; 7 nucleotides agree with TRBD1. CDR3 in amino acids: CASSLGDSLYEQYF. The DNA for the CDR3 is TGTGCCAGCAGCTTGGGGGACAGCCTCTACGAGCAGTACTTC.